This TCR beta chain was observed in a study of response to subunit inactivated influenza vaccine (dated by TCRdb to 2016 to 2019). Background on the whole study: To follow how T cells responded to a trivalent subunit inactivated influenza vaccine, the researchers relied on deep quantitative profiling of the T cell receptor repertoire. Overall study results and their limits: According to the authors, only a limited number of new T cells may be recruited by each seasonal influenza vaccination.

Libraries were constructed by RT-PCR. TCRdb lists the instrument as Illumina HiSeq 2500. TCRdb applied fastp at Q25 and MiXCR to the public reads, then kept only in-frame beta chains. Rows with one shared CDR3 protein collapse into an entry with the most common genes and DNA. The sample table records about 780,000 distinct CDR3 sequences; roughly 18% of these occur just once. 11% of the sample belongs to the ten largest clones. At the junction V is shortened by 5 bases and J by 2 bases, with 17 bases in between. Reading from cysteine to phenylalanine, the CDR3 counts 15 amino acids. Kept here is only the CDR3 DNA, which spans 45 bases and is read in frame from base 1. Sequences SGHRS (CDR1) and YFSETQ (CDR2) are obtained from the germline V gene. Comments on this clonotype: Its antigen remains unidentified. No base quality values were provided; no much bigger clone lies one nucleotide off.

The sequencing here drew on PBMCs from blood, taken around 5 days after vaccination. The sequence is built from TRBV5-1 and TRBJ2-7, and the D gene may be TRBD2, 5 bases matching. The sequence came from a man over 45 who received an inactivated influenza vaccine. Donor details come from another sample of the same person, matched by shared clones. This receptor carries the CDR3 CASSSDIGVPYEQYF. The DNA sequence is TGCGCCAGCAGTTCTGACATCGGGGTGCCCTACGAGCAGTACTTC.